This T cell receptor (beta chain) was identified during a study of CD8 T cells in Susac syndrome. J gave up 4 bases and V 4 bases, and 8 bases lay outside the gene matches. From germline, CDR1 is SQVTM and CDR2 ANQGSEA. This CDR3 is built from 14 residues. Blood CD8+ and CD4+ T cells underwent high-throughput TCR beta sequencing. TEMRA cells were FACS-enriched, unlike CD8+ and CD4+ T cells, which were negatively isolated. An amount of RNA that ranged from roughly 0.45 to 1 ug was reverse transcribed with random hexamers. It was immunoSEQ multiplex PCR that amplified TCR beta CDR3 across 54 Vbeta and 13 Jbeta. TCRdb redid the calling of the immunoSEQ multiplex PCR reads with MiXCR, one entry per CDR3 protein. Seen here are some 120,000 distinct CDR3 sequences, about 90% observed once, and the top ten hold about 0.25%.

Input material: CD8+ T cells from PBMCs. The chain links TRBV29-1 to TRBJ1-2; 8 positions match TRBD1. This receptor was identified in a human donor with multiple sclerosis. In DNA, the CDR3 is TGCAGCGTTGCGGGGACCGGGACAGGCTATGGCTACACCTTC. Protein sequence: CSVAGTGTGYGYTF.